This T cell receptor (beta chain) was observed in a study of blood T cell repertoires in COVID-19. Study-level background: Samples came from the United States, Italy and Spain, spanning acute and convalescent COVID-19. T cells, B-cell-depleted T cells, or PBMCs provided the cDNA or gDNA that served as material.

Trimming took 2 bases from V and 0 from J; bases not matched to a gene: 9. Germline values: CDR1 MNHEY, CDR2 SVGEGT. The CDR3 has 17 amino acids. The authors' processing: Reference gene primers were amplified, and this amplification served to estimate nucleated cell counts. This table comes from immunoSEQ multiplex PCR, and its TCRdb copy is limited to in-frame clones, with some not included. The V and J calls and clone size were taken over from that table, and D and trimming were inferred from the DNA. The sample has 88,000 or so clones, over 75% seen once. The chain combines TRBV6-2 or TRBV6-3 with TRBJ2-5, with 7 positions matching TRBD1. Sequences were obtained from peripheral blood. This TCR came from a man aged 60 to 75 with acute or convalescent COVID-19. The CDR3 loop reads CASSYGTERNYQETQYF. The DNA for the CDR3 is TGTGCCAGCAGTTACGGGACAGAGAGAAACTACCAAGAGACCCAGTACTTC.